Below are 18 T cell receptor beta chains sequenced from a single sample in a study of blood T cell repertoires in COVID-19. The data were produced by immunoSEQ multiplex PCR, yet TCRdb's version contains in-frame clones alone and is incomplete. The top ten clones hold approximately 8% of a sample with hundreds of thousands of clones, approximately 86% of them seen once. The sequenced sample was PBMCs or T cells enriched from blood (not recorded which). These receptors came from a woman aged 55-69 years who had recovered from COVID-19.

The genes are TRBV10-1 and TRBJ2-2; 8 nucleotides line up with TRBD1. CDR1 is WNHNN and CDR2 is SYGVQD in the germline V gene (reference sequence). V was pared by 5 bases and J by 1 base, with 3 bases of the junction left unmatched. The CDR3 length is 15 residues. In DNA, the CDR3 is TGCGCCAGCAGTTCCGGGACAGGGAACACCGGGGAGCTGTTTTTT. Translating it yields CASSSGTGNTGELFF.

The chain joins TRBV10-1 to TRBJ1-1; perhaps TRBD1 as D (6 bases). In germline, CDR1 is WNHNN, CDR2 SYGVQD (reference sequence). Trimming cost V 4 bases and J 4 bases, with 7 bases left between them. The CDR3 runs 12 residues. The CDR3 region is CASSGGGTEAFF. The CDR3 coding sequence is TGCGCCAGCAGTGGAGGGGGCACTGAAGCTTTCTTT.

The rearrangement joins TRBV9 to TRBJ1-2, with a tentative D call TRBD1 (6 bases). Per germline, CDR1 SGDLS and CDR2 YYNGEE. V was trimmed by 0 bases and J by 5 bases, leaving 11 bases between them. The CDR3 loop spans 14 amino acids. In DNA, the CDR3 is TGTGCCAGCAGCGTAGGAGACAGGTCGTATGGCTACACCTTC. It translates to CASSVGDRSYGYTF. The entire variable domain, with the rest obtained from reference TRBV9 and TRBJ1-2, is as follows: DSGVTQTPKHLITATGQRVTLRCSPRSGDLSVYWYQQSLDQGLQFLIQYYNGEERAKGNILERFSAQQFPDLHSELNLSSLELGDSALYFCASSVGDRSYGYTFGSGTRLTVV.

The CDR3 is CATSREGQLTDTQYF. The CDR3 DNA reads as TGTGCCACCAGCAGAGAGGGACAGCTCACAGATACGCAGTATTTT. This sequence joins TRBV15 and TRBJ2-3, with 7 bases matching TRBD1. The germline V gene encodes CDR1 LNHNV and CDR2 YYDKDF (reference sequence). Trimming took 0 bases from V and 2 from J; bases not matched to a gene: 2. This CDR3 is built from 15 residues.

To note about this clone: Different DNA sequences within this sample yield the same CDR3. The genes are TRBV10-3 and TRBJ1-2, with unresolved D. V lost 6 bases to trimming and J lost 0 bases, with 11 bases between them. This CDR3 contains 14 residues. Germline lookup yields CDR1 ENHRY and CDR2 SYGVKD. The DNA for the CDR3 is TGTGCCATCAGGGAACGGGATTCTAACTATGGCTACACCTTC. It specifies CAIRERDSNYGYTF.

This clone was detected only once. This chain's CDR3 is CASSRTLQNTEAFF. The CDR3 DNA is TGTGCCAGCAGCAGGACACTACAGAACACTGAAGCTTTCTTT. The chain couples TRBV12-1 to TRBJ1-1; the D call TRBD1 from the table was never checked on the DNA. TRBV12-1 is a listed pseudogene. This CDR3 comprises 14 residues.

V is TRBV10-3 and J is TRBJ2-2; maybe TRBD1 (6 bases). Trimming took off 10 bases at V and 2 bases at J, with 14 bases between the two ends. Per germline, CDR1 ENHRY and CDR2 SYGVKD. The CDR3 has 14 residues. CDR3 bases: TGTGCCACCCGACAGGAGTATAACACCGGGGAGCTGTTTTTT. Its protein is CATRQEYNTGELFF.

V is TRBV12-5 and J is TRBJ1-2; TRBD1 agrees at 7 bases. From germline, CDR1 is LGHNT and CDR2 FRNRAP. V shed 8 bases, J shed 3 bases, and the junction held 12 bases outside the gene matches. The CDR3 has 15 amino acids. CDR3 amino acids: CASSPGTASHYGYTF. The CDR3 region has the DNA TGTGCTAGTTCCCCTGGGACAGCCAGTCACTATGGCTACACCTTC.

The genes are TRBV7-9 and TRBJ1-4; no clear D. With 4 bases removed from V and 5 bases from J, the gap between germline ends came to 14 bases. Per the germline V gene, CDR1 is SEHNR and CDR2 is FQNEAQ (reference sequence). CDR3 length: 15 residues. The CDR3 DNA sequence: TGTGCCAGCAGCTCGATGCGCCCATTCAATGAAAAACTGTTTTTT. Its translation is CASSSMRPFNEKLFF.

V usage is TRBV6-5 and J usage is TRBJ2-3, with 8 bases matching TRBD2. Germline V CDR1 and CDR2: MNHEY, SVGAGI. The trim removed 8 bases at V and 1 base at J, leaving 8 bases unmatched. CDR3 length: 15 amino acids. Written as DNA, the CDR3 is TGTGCCAGCTCCTCGGGAGGGAGAGGCACAGATACGCAGTATTTT. It codes for CASSSGGRGTDTQYF.

The chain is built from TRBV3-1 (or the pseudogene TRBV3-2) and TRBJ1-1, with D possibly matching TRBD1 (5 bases). Germline-derived CDR1 and CDR2 are LGHDT and YNNKEL (reference sequence). This CDR3 has 15 amino acids. V was clipped by 0 bases and J by 1 base, with 9 bases between them. The CDR3 nucleotides are TGTGCCAGCAGCCAAGAAAGGACACCGAACACTGAAGCTTTCTTT. Its translation is CASSQERTPNTEAFF.

This chain joins TRBV2 and TRBJ1-1; 9 bases map to TRBD1. The CDR3 loop spans 12 amino acids. Germline V gene sequence: CDR1 SNHLY, CDR2 FYNNEI. The V and J ends lost 8 bases and 8 bases, in that order; junction bases with no gene match: 6. The CDR3 nucleotides are TGTGCCAGCCGGACAGGGGTAAAGGAAGCTTTCTTT. Protein: CASRTGVKEAFF. Full variable domain (remainder filled in from reference TRBV2 and TRBJ1-1): EPEVTQTPSHQVTQMGQEVILRCVPISNHLYFYWYRQILGQKVEFLVSFYNNEISEKSEIFDDQFSVERPDGSNFTLKIRSTKLEDSAMYFCASRTGVKEAFFGQGTRLTVV.

The chain carries TRBV9 and TRBJ2-2; 9 bases map to TRBD1. This CDR3 region has 16 residues. Trimming took 3 bases from V and 1 from J; bases not matched to a gene: 4. Germline lookup yields CDR1 SGDLS and CDR2 YYNGEE. As DNA, the CDR3 is TGTGCCAGCAGCGGGGGACAGGGCAGGAACACCGGGGAGCTGTTTTTT. Encoded protein: CASSGGQGRNTGELFF.

CDR3 in DNA: TGTGCCAGCAGTGGGAGGGACAGGGCTTATGGCTACACCTTC. Protein: CASSGRDRAYGYTF. The chain links TRBV25-1 to TRBJ1-2; TRBD1 matches 9 bases. Germline CDR1 MGHDK, CDR2 SYGVNS. There are 14 residues in the CDR3. With V trimmed by 4 bases and J by 5 bases, 5 bases remained unmatched.

The chain carries TRBV11-3 and TRBJ2-7; D is unresolved. The CDR3 runs to 15 residues. The V and J ends lost 1 base and 0 bases respectively, with 10 bases between them. Germline lookup yields CDR1 SGHNT and CDR2 YENEEA. The CDR3 protein is CASSLALFSSYEQYV. CDR3 coding DNA: TGTGCCAGCAGCTTAGCCCTCTTTAGCTCCTACGAGCAGTACGTC.

J is TRBJ1-5 and V is TRBV19; D might be TRBD1 (6 bases). V dropped 10 bases and J dropped 3 bases, with 16 bases sitting between them. The CDR3 has 14 amino acids. Germline CDR1 and CDR2: LNHDA and SQIVND (reference sequence). As DNA, the CDR3 is TGTGCCACCTGGGGAGGGGGATTCAATCAGCCCCAGCATTTT. Amino acid sequence: CATWGGGFNQPQHF.

The CDR3: CASSPSRQGSGNSPLHF. CDR3 nucleotides: TGTGCCAGCTCACCTTCTCGACAGGGGAGCGGTAATTCACCCCTCCACTTT. The chain joins TRBV18 to TRBJ1-6; 8 bases align to TRBD1. The CDR3 is made up of 17 amino acids. The germline V gene encodes CDR1 KGHSH and CDR2 LQKENI. The V gene end was trimmed by 3 bases and the J gene end by 6 bases; junction bases not matched to a gene: 10.

The CDR3 is CASSQDVPSGGTYYEQYV. DNA of the CDR3: TGCGCCAGCAGCCAAGACGTGCCTAGCGGGGGGACATACTACGAGCAGTACGTC. The chain uses TRBV4-1 and TRBJ2-7, with 11 bases aligning to TRBD2. There are 18 residues in the CDR3. In germline, CDR1 is MGHRA, CDR2 YSYEKL. V lost 0 bases, J lost 3 bases, and 10 bases stayed unmatched.